Below, one T cell receptor beta chain is given with its context. The antigen is undetermined. This sample stems from a study of T cell responses to AZD1222 COVID-19 vaccine. General study points: Vaccine-associated CD4 TCRs spanned spike, dominant at 160-218 and 743-854. At study baseline, merely about 6 AZD1222 recipients were seropositive. Donor demographics were predominantly white British with a female majority; clonal diversity may be underestimated.

V shed 3 bases and J shed 7 bases, with 10 bases lying between them. Germline CDR1 reads SGHTA; CDR2 reads FQGTGA. This CDR3 has 13 residues. Generated by immunoSEQ multiplex PCR, the TCRdb table keeps only in-frame clones and is missing some. The sample carries 130,000 to 150,000 clones, around 90% recorded once. Sequences were derived from peripheral blood, sampled 28 days after the second AZD1222 dose. This clonotype was sampled from an adult who received the AZD1222 COVID-19 vaccine. The chain has TRBV7-3 and TRBJ2-1; a weak D match, TRBD2 (6 bases). Written as DNA, the CDR3 is TGTGCCAGCAGCTTGGGGGGTCCTAATGAGCAGTTCTTC. The encoded protein is CASSLGGPNEQFF.